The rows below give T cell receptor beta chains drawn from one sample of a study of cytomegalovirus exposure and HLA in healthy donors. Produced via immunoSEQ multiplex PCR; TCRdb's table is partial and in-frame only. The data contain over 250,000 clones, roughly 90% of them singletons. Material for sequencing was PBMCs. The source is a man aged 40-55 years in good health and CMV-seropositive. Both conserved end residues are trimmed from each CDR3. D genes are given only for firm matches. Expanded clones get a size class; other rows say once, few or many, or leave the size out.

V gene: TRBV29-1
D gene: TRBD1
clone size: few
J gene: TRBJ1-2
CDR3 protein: SVEPFGTGGGYT

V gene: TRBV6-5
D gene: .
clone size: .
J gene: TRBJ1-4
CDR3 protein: ASSPSYATNEKLF

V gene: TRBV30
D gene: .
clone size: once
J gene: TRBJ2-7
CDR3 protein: AWSIQGYEQY

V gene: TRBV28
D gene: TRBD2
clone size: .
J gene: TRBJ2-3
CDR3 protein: ASSLGVELRAGGPLDTQY

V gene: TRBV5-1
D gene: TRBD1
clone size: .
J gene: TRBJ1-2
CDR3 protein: ASSFGTGTYGYT

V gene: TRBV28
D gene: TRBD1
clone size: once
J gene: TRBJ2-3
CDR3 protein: AGTGKYTDTQY

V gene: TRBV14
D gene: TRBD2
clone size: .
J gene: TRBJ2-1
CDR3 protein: ASSQGGRSNEQF

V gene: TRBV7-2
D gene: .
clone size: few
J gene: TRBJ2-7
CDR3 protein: ASSWTANPYEQY

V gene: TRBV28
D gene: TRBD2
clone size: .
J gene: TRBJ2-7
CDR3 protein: ASRPWGSGSSYEQY

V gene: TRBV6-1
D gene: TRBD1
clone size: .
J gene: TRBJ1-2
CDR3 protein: ASSGRDRASYGYT

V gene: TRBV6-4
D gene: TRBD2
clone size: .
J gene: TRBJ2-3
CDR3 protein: ASSPLAGRSDTQY

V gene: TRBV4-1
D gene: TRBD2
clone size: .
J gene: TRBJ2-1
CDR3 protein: ASSHKPSGEINEQF

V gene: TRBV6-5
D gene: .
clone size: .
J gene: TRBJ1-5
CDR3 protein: ASSSRGGGRNQPRH

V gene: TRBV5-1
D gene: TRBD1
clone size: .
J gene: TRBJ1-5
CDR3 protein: ASSLGDRVNQPQH

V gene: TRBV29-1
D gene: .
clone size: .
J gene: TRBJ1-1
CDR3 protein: SVEDQNVRGEAF

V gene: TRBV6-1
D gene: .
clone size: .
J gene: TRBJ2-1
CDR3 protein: ASTRQAYNEQF

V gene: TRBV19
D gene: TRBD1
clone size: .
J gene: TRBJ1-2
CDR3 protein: ASSTRDRGLGNYGYT

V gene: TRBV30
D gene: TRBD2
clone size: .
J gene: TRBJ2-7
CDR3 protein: AWSVASGSYEQY

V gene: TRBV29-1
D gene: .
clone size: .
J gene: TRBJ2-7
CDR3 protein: SALDTYSYEQY

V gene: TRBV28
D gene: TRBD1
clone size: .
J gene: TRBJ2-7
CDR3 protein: ASSPHPGTGGNEQY

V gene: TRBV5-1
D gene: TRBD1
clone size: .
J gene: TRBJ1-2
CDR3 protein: ASSLGTGTGSFLGNYGYT

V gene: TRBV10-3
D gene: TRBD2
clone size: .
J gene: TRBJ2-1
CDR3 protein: AINPGLSGTSNEQF

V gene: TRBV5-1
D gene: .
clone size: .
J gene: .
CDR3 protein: ASSLSQGPYEQY

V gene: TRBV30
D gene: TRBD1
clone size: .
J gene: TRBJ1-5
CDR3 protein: AWSVGQGVEVGNQPQH

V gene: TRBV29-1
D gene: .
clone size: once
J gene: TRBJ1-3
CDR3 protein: SVVVRDGNTIY

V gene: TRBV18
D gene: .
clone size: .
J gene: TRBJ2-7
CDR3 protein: ASSPPGSAYEQY

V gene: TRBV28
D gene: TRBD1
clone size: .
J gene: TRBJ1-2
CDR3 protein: ASRGLQGTANYGYT

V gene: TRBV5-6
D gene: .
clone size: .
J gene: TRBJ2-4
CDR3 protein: ASRGAGAKNIQY

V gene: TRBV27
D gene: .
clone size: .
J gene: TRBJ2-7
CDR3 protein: ASSLSGGWYEQY

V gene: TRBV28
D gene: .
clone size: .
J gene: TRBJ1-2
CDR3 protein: ASRQTNYGYT

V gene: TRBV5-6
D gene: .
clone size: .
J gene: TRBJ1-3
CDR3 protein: ATQPETGYSGNTIY

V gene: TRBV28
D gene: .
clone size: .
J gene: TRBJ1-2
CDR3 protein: ASSLSFGYT

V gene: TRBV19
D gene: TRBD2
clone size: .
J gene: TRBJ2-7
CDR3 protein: ASSIRPGTTYEQY

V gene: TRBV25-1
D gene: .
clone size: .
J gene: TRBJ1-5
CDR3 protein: ASSSSYSNQPQH

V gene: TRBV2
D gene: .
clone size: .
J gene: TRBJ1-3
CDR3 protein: ASSAAGGFSGNTIY

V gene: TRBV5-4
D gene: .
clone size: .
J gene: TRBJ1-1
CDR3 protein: ASRSRAALNTEAF

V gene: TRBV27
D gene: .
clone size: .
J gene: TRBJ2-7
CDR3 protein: ASSGADSSYEQY

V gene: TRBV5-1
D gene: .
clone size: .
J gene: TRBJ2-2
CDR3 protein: ASSRAGNTGELF

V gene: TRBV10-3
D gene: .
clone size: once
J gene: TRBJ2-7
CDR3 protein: AISTGSYEQY